The next 5 T cell receptor beta chains were all read from a single sample in a study of early T cells in non-severe SARS-CoV-2 infection. TCRdb reprocessed the 5' RACE reads via MiXCR and lists one record per CDR3 protein. The data contain tens of thousands of distinct CDR3 sequences, just under 5% of them singletons. Input material: whole blood. The source is an adult who was a healthcare worker with PCR-confirmed SARS-CoV-2 infection or an uninfected control (not recorded which).

J is TRBJ2-1 and V is TRBV30, with TRBD2 matching over 7 bases. In germline, CDR1 is GTSNPN, CDR2 SVGIG (reference sequence). Losses at the gene ends were 5 bases for V and 8 bases for J; bases not matched to a gene: 6. This CDR3 spans 12 amino acids. The CDR3 loop reads CAWGGRADEQFF. The CDR3 DNA reads as TGTGCCTGGGGGGGGAGGGCGGATGAGCAGTTCTTC.

The sample holds many counts of this clonotype. J is TRBJ1-3 and V is TRBV30; no clear D. This CDR3 region has 13 residues. Trimming removed 2 bases at V and 4 bases at J, with 9 bases between. Per the germline V gene, CDR1 is GTSNPN and CDR2 is SVGIG (reference sequence). CDR3 residues: CAWSSEEGNTIYF. The CDR3 DNA is TGTGCCTGGAGTTCAGAAGAAGGAAACACCATATATTTT.

This clonotype turned up a few times. The chain employs TRBV2 and TRBJ1-1; possible D gene TRBD1, 6 bases. Between the trimmed V and J ends, which lost 8 bases and 0 bases, there was a span of 10 bases. This CDR3 comprises 13 residues. Germline assignment: CDR1 SNHLY and CDR2 FYNNEI. CDR3 loop: CASGGQLNTEAFF. The CDR3 nucleotides are TGTGCCAGCGGAGGACAGCTGAACACTGAAGCTTTCTTT.

This clonotype occurred a few times. This rearrangement joins TRBV20-1 to TRBJ2-7, with D perhaps TRBD2 (5 bases). This CDR3 comprises 17 residues. V shed 0 bases and J shed 3 bases, with 21 bases lying between them. Germline CDR1 reads DFQATT; CDR2 reads SNEGSKA (reference sequence). In DNA form, the CDR3 reads TGCAGTGCTAGAGACTCCCCCTATGGGAGCGCGATCTACGAGCAGTACTTC. This encodes CSARDSPYGSAIYEQYF.

This clonotype was observed at least ten times. The genes are TRBV6-2 or TRBV6-3 and TRBJ1-5, with 8 bases matching TRBD1. The germline V gene encodes CDR1 MNHEY and CDR2 SVGEGT. The trim removed 6 bases at V and 7 bases at J, leaving 5 bases unmatched. The CDR3 runs 13 residues. CDR3 in amino acids: CASSPAGGQPQHF. The CDR3, as DNA: TGTGCCAGCAGCCCGGCAGGGGGCCAGCCCCAGCATTTT.